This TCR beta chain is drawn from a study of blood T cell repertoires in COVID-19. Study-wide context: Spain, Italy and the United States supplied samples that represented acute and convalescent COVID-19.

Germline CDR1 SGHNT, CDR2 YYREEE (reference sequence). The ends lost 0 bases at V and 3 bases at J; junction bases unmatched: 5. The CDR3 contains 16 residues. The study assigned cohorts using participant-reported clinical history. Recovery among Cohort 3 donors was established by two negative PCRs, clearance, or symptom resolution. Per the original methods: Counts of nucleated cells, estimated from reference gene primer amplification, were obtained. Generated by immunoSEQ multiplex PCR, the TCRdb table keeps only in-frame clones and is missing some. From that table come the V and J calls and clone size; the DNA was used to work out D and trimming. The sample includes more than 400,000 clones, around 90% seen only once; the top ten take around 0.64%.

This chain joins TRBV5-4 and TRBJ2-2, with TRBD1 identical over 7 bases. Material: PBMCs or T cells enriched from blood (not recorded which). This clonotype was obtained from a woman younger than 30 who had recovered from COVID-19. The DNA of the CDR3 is TGTGCCAGCAGCTTGGGGACAGGAGAGGACACCGGGGAGCTGTTTTTT. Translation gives CASSLGTGEDTGELFF.